Below, 4 T cell receptor beta chains from the same sample are listed, as sequenced in a study of CD4 and CD8 cells across lung adenocarcinoma regions. TCRdb recomputed calls from the PCR reads with MiXCR, one row per CDR3 protein. The data contain fewer than 30,000 distinct CDR3 sequences, about 50% of them singletons. The source material was CD8+ T cells from the center of a lung tumor. The receptors shown here come from a male donor with lung adenocarcinoma. The CD4 and CD8 labels of this study may be unreliable.

A word on this clonotype: The junction departs from germline at one end; a sequencing error may be responsible. This rearrangement joins TRBV27 to TRBJ2-3, with D maybe TRBD2 (6 bases). CDR3 length: 15 amino acids. Germline lookup yields CDR1 MNHEY and CDR2 SMNVEV (reference sequence). CDR3 amino acids: CASSLTGVGTETQYF. The DNA of the CDR3 is TGTGCCAGCAGTCTTACGGGAGTGGGTACAGAGACGCAGTACTTT.

The rearrangement links TRBV6-5 to TRBJ2-4; tentatively, D is TRBD2 (6 bases). The germline V gene has CDR1 MNHEY and CDR2 SVGAGI. The V and J ends lost 0 bases and 0 bases respectively, with 9 bases between them. This CDR3 is 16 amino acids long. The CDR3 DNA is TGTGCCAGCAGTTACTCCGGGGGATCAGCCAAAAACATTCAGTACTTC. This encodes CASSYSGGSAKNIQYF.

Many counts were recorded for this clonotype. The J gene is TRBJ1-5, the V gene TRBV6-1; D gene ambiguous. With 4 bases removed from V and 5 bases from J, the gap between germline ends came to 9 bases. The CDR3 consists of 13 residues. Germline V gene lookup returns CDR1 MNHNS and CDR2 SASEGT. The CDR3, as DNA: TGTGCCAGCAGTGGAGAAAGAGATCAGCCCCAGCATTTT. This codes for CASSGERDQPQHF.

The V call is TRBV6-1, the J call TRBJ2-5; 8 positions match TRBD2. The CDR3 consists of 15 residues. Unmatched junction bases numbered 18, after V lost 7 bases and J lost 11 bases. The germline CDR1 and CDR2 sequences are MNHNS and SASEGT. The CDR3 coding sequence is TGTGCCAGCAAGCCGGTCTTAGCGGGGTTCAGGGAGCAGTACTTC. Its protein is CASKPVLAGFREQYF.